Following are 7 T cell receptor beta chains from one sample sequenced in a study of blood T cell repertoires in COVID-19. This table comes from immunoSEQ multiplex PCR, and its TCRdb copy is limited to in-frame clones, with some not included. The data contain roughly 190,000 clones, about 85% of them singletons. Sequencing was done on a sample of peripheral blood. Every receptor here comes from a human donor in a cohort sampled during active COVID-19.

The chain links TRBV24-1 to TRBJ2-3; the match to TRBD1 covers 7 bases. The V segment lost 9 bases and the J segment 1 base; nucleotides outside the gene matches: 9. This CDR3 has 15 amino acids. Germline V lookup: CDR1 KGHDR, CDR2 SFDVKD. CDR3 DNA sequence: TGTGCCACCGGCCCGACAGGGATAGGCACAGATACGCAGTATTTT. Translating gives CATGPTGIGTDTQYF.

V gene TRBV28 combines with J gene TRBJ2-5; 9 bases match TRBD2. The germline V gene encodes CDR1 MDHEN and CDR2 SYDVKM. This CDR3 is built from 17 residues. The J segment lost 6 bases and the V segment lost 4 bases, leaving 15 bases of the junction unmatched. CDR3 coding DNA: TGTGCCAGCAGTTCCCAAAACCTAGCGGGGACGTTGAAGACCCAGTACTTC. It is translated as CASSSQNLAGTLKTQYF.

This chain links TRBV6-6 with TRBJ2-7; 14 nucleotides line up with TRBD2. Germline assignment: CDR1 MNHNY and CDR2 SVGAGI (reference sequence). The CDR3 is made up of 14 amino acids. V trimming: 6 bases; J trimming: 4 bases; junction bases outside the gene matches: 2. For the CDR3, the DNA is TGTGCCAGCAGGACTAGCGGGGGGGCTTACGAGCAGTACGTC. This encodes CASRTSGGAYEQYV.

The genes are TRBV12-5 and TRBJ2-2; the D gene is possibly TRBD1 (6 bases). Trimming pared 8 bases from V and 5 bases from J, leaving 15 bases between. This CDR3 is built from 14 residues. The V gene's germline CDR1 is LGHNT and CDR2 FRNRAP. Here the CDR3 reads CASNGQGITGELFF. The DNA of the CDR3 is TGTGCTAGTAATGGGCAGGGGATTACCGGGGAGCTGTTTTTT.

The chain joins TRBV7-2 to TRBJ2-7; TRBD1 agrees at 9 bases. Trimming cost V 5 bases and J 5 bases; bases outside gene matches: 22. Germline assignment: CDR1 SGHTA and CDR2 FQGNSA. The CDR3 length is 19 residues. The CDR3 region has the DNA TGTGCCAGCAGCCCTAGGGCCCGTTTTTTCCGGGACAGGGTAAACGAGCAGTACTTC. Translated: CASSPRARFFRDRVNEQYF. Full variable domain (missing parts from reference TRBV7-2 and TRBJ2-7): GAGVSQSPSNKVTEKGKDVELRCDPISGHTALYWYRQSLGQGLEFLIYFQGNSAPDKSGLPSDRFSAERTGGSVSTLTIQRTQQEDSAVYLCASSPRARFFRDRVNEQYFGPGTRLTVT.

The genes are TRBV19 and TRBJ1-5; D possibly corresponds to TRBD1 (5 bases). The V gene's germline CDR1 is LNHDA and CDR2 SQIVND (reference sequence). This CDR3 is 16 amino acids long. V was pared by 6 bases and J by 3 bases, with 18 bases between. The CDR3 here is CASSLATWGDNQPQHF. The CDR3 region has the DNA TGTGCCAGTAGCTTGGCAACATGGGGGGACAATCAGCCCCAGCATTTT.

This clone was picked up one time. This chain links TRBV19 with TRBJ1-5; 8 bases fit TRBD1. This CDR3 is 14 amino acids long. Germline V lookup: CDR1 LNHDA, CDR2 SQIVND (reference sequence). V trimming: 7 bases; J trimming: 6 bases; junction bases outside the gene matches: 8. The CDR3 nucleotides are TGTGCCAGTATAGACAGGGGCACAAGTCAGCCCCAGCATTTT. Translation: CASIDRGTSQPQHF.